This T cell receptor (beta chain) was recorded in a study of blood T cell repertoires in COVID-19. The data were produced by immunoSEQ multiplex PCR, yet TCRdb's version contains in-frame clones alone and is incomplete. The sample lists over 120,000 clones, more than 65% seen once, with roughly a tenth in the top ten. V shed 0 bases, J shed 4 bases, and the junction held 0 bases outside the gene matches. Germline V CDR1 and CDR2: SGHKS, YYEKEE (reference sequence). This CDR3 contains 13 residues. The TCR was taken from a man in his sixties with active or convalescent COVID-19. The sequencing input was peripheral blood. The gene calls are TRBV5-5 and TRBJ2-7; 8 positions agree with TRBD1. The CDR3 here is CASSLDRGYEQYV. The CDR3 DNA reads as TGTGCCAGCAGCTTGGACAGGGGGTACGAGCAGTACGTC.